These 9 T cell receptor beta chains were all obtained from the same sample, sequenced in a study of OX40 agonist ivuxolimab in advanced cancers. Using immunoSEQ multiplex PCR, the repertoire was profiled, and TCRdb retains in-frame clones only, with some absent. The data show about 150,000 clones, 85% to 95% seen once. This specimen was CD4+ or CD8+ T cells sorted from blood, taken in a trial of the OX40 agonist ivuxolimab. These receptors all stem from an adult with an advanced solid tumor such as melanoma, head and neck, liver or kidney cancer.

This CDR3 is CASSYSSRGRNYGYTF. The CDR3 coding sequence is TGTGCCAGCAGTTACTCTAGCAGGGGGCGCAACTATGGCTACACCTTC. This sequence joins TRBV6-5 and TRBJ1-2; 8 nucleotides agree with TRBD1. The length of the CDR3 is 16 residues. Germline CDR1 is MNHEY and CDR2 is SVGAGI. Losses at the gene ends were 0 bases for V and 2 bases for J; bases not matched to a gene: 5.

The V and J genes are TRBV11-2 and TRBJ1-2; no clear D gene. Germline values: CDR1 SGHAT, CDR2 FQNNGV. The CDR3 has 14 amino acids. V lost 3 bases and J lost 4, with 12 bases in between. The chain's CDR3 is CASSLMDGSYGYTF. In DNA, the CDR3 is TGTGCCAGCAGCTTGATGGACGGATCCTATGGCTACACCTTC.

V and J are TRBV6-1 and TRBJ1-6; 12 bases match TRBD1. CDR1 and CDR2 (germline): MNHNS, SASEGT. The junction had 12 bases not matched to a gene; V was cut back by 4 bases and J by 11 bases. The CDR3 is 17 amino acids. CDR3 residues: CASSGSPGQGARTPLHF. CDR3 nucleotide sequence: TGTGCCAGCAGTGGATCGCCGGGACAGGGGGCGAGGACACCCCTCCACTTT.

The V gene is TRBV5-6, the J gene TRBJ2-6; D remains unclear. This CDR3 spans 14 amino acids. V lost 3 bases and J lost 4, with 8 bases in between. Germline CDR1 is SGHDT and CDR2 is YYEEEE. This CDR3 reads CASSSSLGANVLTF. As DNA, the CDR3 is TGTGCCAGCAGCTCTTCCCTCGGGGCCAACGTCCTGACTTTC.

The V call is TRBV6-6, the J call TRBJ2-7, with 9 nucleotides matching TRBD1. V shed 8 bases and J 7 bases; nucleotides not matched to a gene: 12. The CDR3 is made up of 14 amino acids. Per germline, CDR1 MNHNY and CDR2 SVGAGI (reference sequence). This CDR3 is CASLPTGGLREQYF. The CDR3 DNA reads TGTGCCAGCCTTCCGACAGGGGGGCTACGGGAGCAGTACTTC.

The rearrangement links TRBV9 to TRBJ2-2; 9 bases line up with TRBD2. CDR1 and CDR2 (germline): SGDLS, YYNGEE. J gave up 2 bases and V 4 bases, and 6 bases lay outside the gene matches. CDR3 size: 16 residues. CDR3 bases: TGTGCCAGCAGCCCGCTAGCGGGACCCAACACCGGGGAGCTGTTTTTT. This codes for CASSPLAGPNTGELFF.

This clone was picked up one time. The chain combines TRBV4-3 with TRBJ2-7; D gene unclear. V was pared by 1 base and J by 3 bases, with 4 bases between. The CDR3 runs 12 residues. Germline V gene data show CDR1 as LGHNA and CDR2 as YSLEER. CDR3 residues: CASSQVGYEQYF. The CDR3 nucleotides are TGCGCCAGCAGCCAAGTGGGCTACGAGCAGTACTTC.

The chain has TRBV10-3 and TRBJ1-2, with 9 bases matching TRBD1. Germline CDR1 is ENHRY and CDR2 is SYGVKD. Germline trimming cut 6 bases from V and 2 bases from J; bases unmatched to any gene: 1. CDR3 length: 13 amino acids. The CDR3 spells CAIRGQGNYGYTF. CDR3 DNA sequence: TGTGCCATCAGGGGACAGGGAAACTATGGCTACACCTTC.

This rearrangement joins TRBV4-2 to TRBJ2-2, with D unclear. This CDR3 has 15 amino acids. Germline V gene lookup returns CDR1 LGHNA and CDR2 YNFKEQ. Trimming removed 0 bases from V and 6 bases from J, with 11 bases in between. CDR3 sequence reads: CASSQDPPPAGELFF. CDR3 DNA sequence: TGTGCCAGCAGCCAAGATCCGCCCCCCGCCGGGGAGCTGTTTTTT.